This T cell receptor (beta chain) was obtained from a study of shared clonotypes between healthy human individuals. Overall study: Participating donors consisted of two women and a few men aged 18 to 49. Study-wide results and caveats: Non-shared clonotypes were found to have lower generation probabilities than the clonotypes that were shared by all four of the sorted-subset donors.

V lost 1 base and J 3 bases, leaving 9 bases between the germline ends. The germline gives CDR1 MGHRA, CDR2 YSYEKL. The CDR3 is 14 amino acids. Using immunoSEQ multiplex PCR, the repertoire was profiled, and TCRdb retains in-frame clones only, with some absent. The repertoire has 2 million to 2.5 million clones, nearly 97% of them found once; the top ten carry around 0.13%. Of note for this clone: What it binds is unknown.

This TCR was recovered from a man younger than 35 in good health. The V gene is TRBV4-1, the J gene TRBJ1-2, with unresolved D. Sequences were obtained from naive CD4+ T cells sorted from blood. The subset is: CD45RA+ positively selected. This CDR3 reads CASSQARVDYGYTF. The CDR3 DNA reads TGCGCCAGCAGCCAAGCGAGAGTTGACTATGGCTACACCTTC.